These 26 T cell receptor beta chains share one sample of origin, sequenced in a study of blood T cell repertoires in COVID-19. Libraries were prepared by immunoSEQ multiplex PCR; TCRdb keeps only in-frame clonotypes and omits some of them. The table includes some 120,000 clones, about 90% detected once. Sequenced material: peripheral blood. The receptor source for this set is a woman aged 50 to 65 with active or convalescent COVID-19.

The gene calls are TRBV3-1 (or the pseudogene TRBV3-2) and TRBJ2-5; the match to TRBD2 covers 8 bases. The CDR3 totals 14 residues. The germline CDR1 and CDR2 sequences are LGHDT and YNNKEL (reference sequence). With 4 bases clipped from V and 5 bases from J, the junction kept 6 bases outside the gene matches. The CDR3 here is CASSPGTRHETQYF. The CDR3 DNA follows: TGTGCCAGCAGCCCGGGGACTAGACATGAGACCCAGTACTTC.

This chain connects TRBV6-5 to TRBJ1-5; 7 bases fit TRBD1. This CDR3 spans 15 amino acids. The ends lost 5 bases at V and 4 bases at J; junction bases unmatched: 8. Looked up from germline, CDR1 is MNHEY and CDR2 is SVGAGI. Written as DNA, the CDR3 is TGTGCCAGCAGTCCTTTGACAGGGCTAAATCAGCCCCAGCATTTT. Its protein is CASSPLTGLNQPQHF.

The chain recombines TRBV6-2 or TRBV6-3 with TRBJ1-5; D remains ambiguous. From germline, CDR1 is MNHEY and CDR2 SVGEGT. This CDR3 spans 15 amino acids. The V and J ends lost 4 bases and 3 bases respectively, with 13 bases between them. The CDR3, as DNA: TGTGCCAGCAGTTTAGACGGACTAAACAATCAGCCCCAGCATTTT. Translating gives CASSLDGLNNQPQHF.

V gene TRBV29-1 combines with J gene TRBJ2-6, with TRBD1 as a possible D gene (6 bases). The germline gives CDR1 SQVTM, CDR2 ANQGSEA. The CDR3 extends over 15 amino acids. The V gene lost 8 bases and the J gene lost 0 bases, with 14 bases spanning the gap. CDR3 coding DNA: TGCAGCAAACTGACAGGAAGCTCTGGGGCCAACGTCCTGACTTTC. Translation gives CSKLTGSSGANVLTF.

This clone was seen only a few times. The rearrangement uses TRBV10-3 and TRBJ1-4; D perhaps matches TRBD1 (5 bases). Germline V lookup: CDR1 ENHRY, CDR2 SYGVKD. Trimming pared 5 bases from V and 3 bases from J, leaving 10 bases between. This CDR3 comprises 14 residues. The CDR3 DNA is TGTGCCATCAGTCGCACAGGTTCTAATGAAAAACTGTTTTTT. Its translation: CAISRTGSNEKLFF.

The chain couples TRBV7-2 to TRBJ2-7; a possible D gene is TRBD1 (5 bases). Trimming took off 4 bases at V and 3 bases at J, with 10 bases between the two ends. Germline V CDR1 and CDR2: SGHTA, FQGNSA. There are 13 residues in the CDR3. CDR3 in DNA: TGTGCCAGCAGCTACGGACACCTCTACGAGCAGTACTTC. Residues: CASSYGHLYEQYF.

For this clone: One end of the junction varies from germline; a read error may be responsible. The rearrangement joins TRBV5-8 to TRBJ2-1; TRBD2 might be the D (6 bases). The CDR3 is 14 residues long. Germline V gene data show CDR1 as SGHTS and CDR2 as YDEGEE. The CDR3 spells CASSLASAYNEQFF. The DNA for the CDR3 is TGTGCCAGCAGTTTGGCTAGCGCTTACAATGAGCAGTTCTTC.

The chain is built from TRBV9 and TRBJ2-7; D is possibly TRBD2 (5 bases). This CDR3 is 17 amino acids long. Trimming pared 4 bases from V and 0 bases from J, leaving 20 bases between. Germline CDR1 SGDLS, CDR2 YYNGEE. In nucleotides, the CDR3 is TGTGCCAGCAGCTTCGGGTGGTGCGGGCGAAGCTCCTACGAGCAGTACTTC. This sequence encodes CASSFGWCGRSSYEQYF.

J is TRBJ1-2 and V is TRBV9; 7 nucleotides match TRBD1. V shed 0 bases and J 4 bases; nucleotides not matched to a gene: 6. CDR3 size: 15 residues. The V gene's germline CDR1 is SGDLS and CDR2 YYNGEE. The CDR3 loop reads CASSVGDSSSYGYTF. CDR3 DNA sequence: TGTGCCAGCAGCGTAGGGGACAGCTCTAGCTATGGCTACACCTTC.

This chain links TRBV28 with TRBJ2-1; D perhaps matches TRBD1 (7 bases). Germline values: CDR1 MDHEN, CDR2 SYDVKM. The length of the CDR3 is 16 residues. Trimming removed 5 bases from V and 5 bases from J, with 19 bases in between. Written as DNA, the CDR3 is TGTGCCAGCAGTCCTCATGGGGGGACAGCTCACAATGAGCAGTTCTTC. Protein sequence: CASSPHGGTAHNEQFF.

The chain joins TRBV4-2 to TRBJ1-6; a possible D gene is TRBD1 (6 bases). Per germline, CDR1 LGHNA and CDR2 YNFKEQ. The germline V and J ends were trimmed by 0 bases and 0 bases, with 15 bases remaining between them. The CDR3 spans 19 residues. In DNA form, the CDR3 reads TGTGCCAGCAGCCAAGATAGGGGGACACAGAGCTCCTATAATTCACCCCTCCACTTT. It encodes CASSQDRGTQSSYNSPLHF.

This chain joins TRBV19 and TRBJ2-1; D gene uncertain. The V gene's germline CDR1 is LNHDA and CDR2 SQIVND (reference sequence). The CDR3 runs to 11 residues. The V and J ends lost 1 base and 10 bases respectively, with 5 bases between them. CDR3 DNA: TGTGCCAGTAGTATAGGGCAAGAGCAGTTCTTC. It translates to CASSIGQEQFF.

The CDR3, as DNA: TGCGCCAGCAGCCCCCGAGACATGAGGACAGGGCCCAACACCATATATTTT. Amino acid sequence: CASSPRDMRTGPNTIYF. This rearrangement joins TRBV4-1 to TRBJ1-3; 8 bases are shared with TRBD1. Trimming took 4 bases from V and 7 from J; bases not matched to a gene: 15. CDR1 MGHRA and CDR2 YSYEKL come from the germline V gene. This CDR3 region has 17 residues.

The chain has TRBV7-8 and TRBJ1-3; D is perhaps TRBD1 (5 bases). Trimming took 2 bases from V and 16 from J, leaving 15 bases between them. The CDR3 length is 12 residues. Germline CDR1 is SGHVS and CDR2 is FQNEAQ. For the CDR3, the DNA is TGTGCCAGCAGCTTATTCAGGGAAGGGCTGTATTTT. This translates into CASSLFREGLYF.

The chain joins TRBV28 to TRBJ2-5; 9 nucleotides match TRBD1. Germline assignment: CDR1 MDHEN and CDR2 SYDVKM. There are 13 residues in the CDR3. Trimming removed 6 bases from V and 8 bases from J; junction bases left unmatched: 7. For the CDR3, the DNA is TGTGCCAGCAGGCTCCCGGGACAGGGCACCCAGTACTTC. Amino acid sequence: CASRLPGQGTQYF.

There are a few counts of this clone. The CDR3, as DNA: TGTGCCAGTAGTATAACAGGGAATAGGGGCGCAGATACGCAGTATTTT. It encodes CASSITGNRGADTQYF. The chain links TRBV19 to TRBJ2-3, with D possibly being TRBD1 (6 bases). V lost 2 bases and J lost 4, with 16 bases in between. The CDR3 covers 16 residues. Germline V gene data show CDR1 as LNHDA and CDR2 as SQIVND (reference sequence).

The chain couples TRBV29-1 to TRBJ1-1; D is uncertain. The CDR3 is 13 amino acids. Germline CDR1 reads SQVTM; CDR2 reads ANQGSEA. Trimming took 3 bases from V and 6 from J, leaving 14 bases between them. CDR3 DNA: TGCAGCGTTGAGAGCAGCCGGGTGTCTGAAGCTTTCTTT. Translating it yields CSVESSRVSEAFF.

This clone was found once. This chain links TRBV10-3 with TRBJ2-7; tentatively, D is TRBD2 (6 bases). V was pared by 7 bases and J by 6 bases, with 13 bases between. CDR1 and CDR2 (germline): ENHRY, SYGVKD. The CDR3 runs to 12 residues. The CDR3 sequence: CAITAGPGEQYF. In nucleotides, the CDR3 is TGTGCCATCACTGCGGGGCCCGGCGAGCAGTACTTC.

The V and J genes are TRBV2 and TRBJ1-6; the D is unclear. This CDR3 comprises 13 residues. Deletions cut 7 bases from V and 10 bases from J, with 14 bases between. Germline CDR1 and CDR2: SNHLY and FYNNEI. CDR3 DNA sequence: TGTGCCAGCACCTCTGGAGTCGGGTCACCCCTCCACTTT. Translating it yields CASTSGVGSPLHF.

This chain links TRBV27 with TRBJ1-6, with D tentatively TRBD1 (5 bases). Germline CDR1 and CDR2: MNHEY and SMNVEV (reference sequence). The CDR3 has 16 residues. The V end lost 6 bases, the J end lost 9 bases, and 21 bases lay between the germline ends. The CDR3 region has the DNA TGTGCCAGCAGATTAACCGGGACCCTCGGGGGTTCACCCCTCCACTTT. Translating gives CASRLTGTLGGSPLHF.

The chain uses TRBV6-5 and TRBJ1-2, with D uncertain. This CDR3 contains 13 residues. Per the germline V gene, CDR1 is MNHEY and CDR2 is SVGAGI. Trimming removed 8 bases at V and 6 bases at J, with 16 bases between. The CDR3 reads CASSRSPLDGYTF. CDR3 DNA: TGTGCCAGCTCACGGAGCCCACTAGATGGCTACACCTTC.

The V gene is TRBV27, the J gene TRBJ2-3; D might be TRBD1 (6 bases). Germline V CDR1 and CDR2: MNHEY, SMNVEV (reference sequence). The CDR3 spans 15 residues. The V gene lost 5 bases and the J gene lost 0 bases, with 12 bases spanning the gap. CDR3 sequence reads: CASSPGQTSTDTQYF. The CDR3 DNA reads TGTGCCAGCAGTCCCGGACAGACTAGCACAGATACGCAGTATTTT.

The V gene is TRBV6-2 or TRBV6-3, the J gene TRBJ2-4, with D perhaps TRBD2 (6 bases). The germline V gene has CDR1 MNHEY and CDR2 SVGEGT. Deletions cut 6 bases from V and 0 bases from J, with 21 bases between. CDR3 length equals 18 residues. The CDR3 loop is CASSKLLSVAVAKNIQYF. In nucleotides, the CDR3 is TGTGCCAGCAGCAAACTTCTTTCGGTAGCGGTAGCCAAAAACATTCAGTACTTC.

This chain joins TRBV28 and TRBJ2-7, with 7 bases that match TRBD1. The germline V gene has CDR1 MDHEN and CDR2 SYDVKM. The CDR3 contains 15 residues. The junction had 15 bases not matched to a gene; V was cut back by 8 bases and J by 5 bases. The CDR3 loop is CASFSMRGQVHEQYF. The CDR3 nucleotides are TGTGCCAGCTTTAGTATGAGGGGGCAGGTCCACGAGCAGTACTTC.

The J gene is TRBJ2-5, the V gene TRBV7-8; 7 nucleotides match TRBD2. V trimming: 3 bases; J trimming: 2 bases; junction bases outside the gene matches: 6. CDR3 size: 15 residues. CDR1 is SGHVS and CDR2 is FQNEAQ in the germline V gene. The CDR3 nucleotides read TGTGCCAGCAGCTTTCGGGGCGGGAGTCAAGAGACCCAGTACTTC. This encodes CASSFRGGSQETQYF.

The CDR3 region is CASSLGFRYEQYF. The CDR3 nucleotides are TGTGCCAGCAGCTTGGGTTTTAGATACGAGCAGTACTTC. V gene TRBV5-8 combines with J gene TRBJ2-7; D remains unclear. Germline CDR1 reads SGHTS; CDR2 reads YDEGEE. CDR3 length equals 13 residues. The V gene lost 0 bases and the J gene lost 4 bases, with 8 bases spanning the gap.